A selection of T cell receptor beta chains follows, all from one sample in a study of graft-versus-host responses after intestinal transplantation. What these receptors recognize is not known. Sequencing was performed with immunoSEQ multiplex PCR; in TCRdb, only in-frame clones are kept and a portion is missing. The sample has tens of thousands of clones, about 95% seen once. The sample was unstimulated CD8+ T cells sorted from spleen or lymph node cells, taken before transplant. The receptor source for this set is a human donor who was the organ donor for an intestinal transplant. Both conserved end residues are part of each CDR3. The order of the fields is D gene, clone size, V gene, J gene, CDR3 protein, CDR3 DNA. A D gene is named only where the DNA matches it firmly. The size of a clone is reported for some rows only, either as once, few or many, or as a class for expanded clones.

d_gene: NA; abundance: NA; v_gene: TRBV14; j_gene: TRBJ1-3; CDR3aa: CASSQDREGDYNTIYF; CDR3nt: TGTGCCAGCAGCCAAGACCGCGAGGGGGATTATAACACCATATATTTT
d_gene: TRBD1; abundance: NA; v_gene: TRBV28; j_gene: TRBJ2-6; CDR3aa: CASSLAGGSGANVLTF; CDR3nt: TGTGCCAGCAGTTTGGCAGGGGGCTCTGGGGCCAACGTCCTGACTTTC
d_gene: NA; abundance: once; v_gene: TRBV15; j_gene: TRBJ2-7; CDR3aa: CATSRDARQGNSYEQYF; CDR3nt: TGTGCCACCAGCAGAGATGCCCGGCAGGGGAACTCCTACGAGCAGTACTTC
d_gene: NA; abundance: NA; v_gene: TRBV4-1; j_gene: TRBJ1-1; CDR3aa: CASSQEEGNTEAFF; CDR3nt: TGCGCCAGCAGCCAAGAGGAAGGGAACACTGAAGCTTTCTTT
d_gene: NA; abundance: NA; v_gene: TRBV6-6; j_gene: TRBJ1-1; CDR3aa: CASSPGQLNTEAFF; CDR3nt: TGTGCCAGCAGTCCCGGACAGCTGAACACTGAAGCTTTCTTT
d_gene: NA; abundance: NA; v_gene: TRBV5-6; j_gene: TRBJ2-7; CDR3aa: CASSPAILGPYEQYF; CDR3nt: TGTGCCAGCAGCCCGGCCATCCTGGGGCCCTACGAGCAGTACTTC
d_gene: NA; abundance: NA; v_gene: TRBV19; j_gene: TRBJ2-7; CDR3aa: CASSPGPVYEQYF; CDR3nt: TGTGCCAGTAGTCCGGGACCTGTCTACGAGCAGTACTTC
d_gene: TRBD1; abundance: NA; v_gene: TRBV19; j_gene: TRBJ2-2; CDR3aa: CASTTWTGSFTGELFF; CDR3nt: TGTGCCAGTACCACATGGACAGGATCCTTCACCGGGGAGCTGTTTTTT
d_gene: TRBD1; abundance: once; v_gene: TRBV6-5; j_gene: TRBJ2-1; CDR3aa: CASSYSGQGSYNEQFF; CDR3nt: TGTGCCAGCAGTTACTCGGGACAGGGGTCCTACAATGAGCAGTTCTTC
d_gene: TRBD2; abundance: NA; v_gene: TRBV10-3; j_gene: TRBJ2-7; CDR3aa: CAISAVAGGYEQYF; CDR3nt: TGTGCCATCAGTGCGGTAGCGGGGGGCTACGAGCAGTACTTC
d_gene: NA; abundance: NA; v_gene: TRBV12-5; j_gene: TRBJ2-7; CDR3aa: CAGAEDTYEQYF; CDR3nt: TGTGCTGGTGCCGAGGACACCTACGAGCAGTACTTC
d_gene: TRBD1; abundance: NA; v_gene: TRBV7-8; j_gene: TRBJ2-7; CDR3aa: CASSFSGTGAYEQYF; CDR3nt: TGTGCCAGCAGCTTCTCCGGGACAGGTGCCTACGAGCAGTACTTC
d_gene: TRBD1; abundance: NA; v_gene: TRBV7-3; j_gene: TRBJ1-1; CDR3aa: CASSFLDRDTEAFF; CDR3nt: TGTGCCAGCAGCTTTCTAGACAGGGACACTGAAGCTTTCTTT
d_gene: NA; abundance: NA; v_gene: TRBV7-2; j_gene: TRBJ2-2; CDR3aa: CASSLIYLGGELFF; CDR3nt: TGTGCCAGCAGCTTAATCTATCTCGGAGGGGAGCTGTTTTTT
d_gene: NA; abundance: NA; v_gene: TRBV27; j_gene: TRBJ1-2; CDR3aa: CASSLSVPALGGYTF; CDR3nt: TGTGCCAGCAGTTTATCTGTTCCGGCGCTTGGTGGCTACACCTTC
d_gene: NA; abundance: NA; v_gene: TRBV19; j_gene: TRBJ1-2; CDR3aa: CASSKDSYNYGYTF; CDR3nt: TGTGCCAGTAGTAAGGACAGTTATAACTATGGCTACACCTTC
d_gene: NA; abundance: NA; v_gene: TRBV11-2; j_gene: TRBJ2-3; CDR3aa: CASSLTAGGATDTQYF; CDR3nt: TGTGCCAGCAGCTTGACGGCAGGTGGGGCCACAGATACGCAGTATTTT
d_gene: NA; abundance: NA; v_gene: TRBV7-8; j_gene: TRBJ1-1; CDR3aa: CASSKYKVGLAAFF; CDR3nt: TGTGCCAGCAGCAAATACAAGGTTGGATTGGCCGCTTTCTTT
d_gene: NA; abundance: NA; v_gene: TRBV4-1; j_gene: TRBJ2-6; CDR3aa: CASSPAPVANVLTF; CDR3nt: TGCGCCAGCAGCCCTGCTCCGGTGGCCAACGTCCTGACTTTC
d_gene: NA; abundance: NA; v_gene: TRBV30; j_gene: TRBJ2-7; CDR3aa: CAWSPSTGSYEQYF; CDR3nt: TGTGCCTGGAGCCCATCGACGGGCTCCTACGAGCAGTACTTC
d_gene: TRBD1; abundance: NA; v_gene: TRBV13; j_gene: TRBJ2-7; CDR3aa: CASSTRQGSVGSYEQYF; CDR3nt: TGTGCCAGCAGCACCAGACAGGGTTCAGTAGGTTCCTACGAGCAGTACTTC
d_gene: TRBD1; abundance: NA; v_gene: TRBV27; j_gene: TRBJ1-2; CDR3aa: CASSLTGGYGYTF; CDR3nt: TGTGCCAGCAGTTTAACAGGGGGCTATGGCTACACCTTC
d_gene: TRBD1; abundance: NA; v_gene: TRBV7-9; j_gene: TRBJ2-5; CDR3aa: CASSSTGNQETQYF; CDR3nt: TGTGCCAGCAGCTCGACAGGGAACCAAGAGACCCAGTACTTC
d_gene: NA; abundance: NA; v_gene: TRBV20-1; j_gene: TRBJ2-7; CDR3aa: CSVTDQYF; CDR3nt: TGCAGTGTTACAGATCAGTACTTC
d_gene: TRBD1; abundance: NA; v_gene: TRBV9; j_gene: TRBJ1-1; CDR3aa: CASSVGSRQGALNTEAFF; CDR3nt: TGTGCCAGCAGCGTAGGCTCGAGACAGGGGGCGTTGAACACTGAAGCTTTCTTT